This is a list of T cell receptor beta chains from one sample in a study of CD8 T cells in Susac syndrome. TCRdb fed the immunoSEQ multiplex PCR reads into MiXCR, producing one record per CDR3 protein. This sample yields a few hundred thousand distinct CDR3 sequences, of which 90% to 95% are seen a single time; 0.1% to 0.15% belongs to the top ten. Sample: CD8+ T cells from PBMCs. The receptor source for this set is a human donor with multiple sclerosis. CDR3s include the opening cysteine and the closing phenylalanine or tryptophan. Each record gives: CDR3 length, V gene, CDR3 protein.

length: 12; V: TRBV18; CDR3: CASSPDGTEAFF
length: 13; V: TRBV29-1; CDR3: CSVVGVGGIFQYF
length: 17; V: TRBV6-5; CDR3: CASSSDRPPISLYEQYF
length: 12; V: TRBV25-1; CDR3: CASSEPTGGNYF
length: 14; V: TRBV7-9; CDR3: CASSSSGSSFEQYF
length: 14; V: TRBV12-3/TRBV12-4; CDR3: CASSLGTGTDTQYF
length: 14; V: TRBV6-5; CDR3: CASSYSAGYYEQYF
length: 15; V: TRBV6-5; CDR3: CASSRAAGGWTEAFF
length: 14; V: TRBV29-1; CDR3: CSASRDSGFTEVFF
length: 16; V: TRBV13; CDR3: CASSFGGGDSYNEQFF
length: 14; V: TRBV7-9; CDR3: CASSFRTSRYEQFF
length: 15; V: TRBV27; CDR3: CASSFAQGRPYEQYF
length: 12; V: TRBV24-1; CDR3: CATSDPWSKAFF
length: 12; V: TRBV30; CDR3: CAWSFEQETQYF
length: 16; V: TRBV25-1; CDR3: CASSPNRDIGVSPLHF
length: 17; V: TRBV7-9; CDR3: CASSLSSRRDRGHEQYF
length: 16; V: TRBV7-8; CDR3: CASSVPLAGGTYEQYF
length: 14; V: TRBV10-3; CDR3: CAISEPSEGTEAFF
length: 14; V: TRBV3-1; CDR3: CASSVISNYHEQFF
length: 18; V: TRBV6-5; CDR3: CASSYSSLAGGPPNEQFF
length: 18; V: TRBV15; CDR3: CATSRTGLAVASTGELFF
length: 14; V: TRBV12-3/TRBV12-4; CDR3: CASRTSGTGEEQYF
length: 16; V: TRBV12-3/TRBV12-4; CDR3: CASSFWGGQGWQPQHF
length: 16; V: TRBV3-1; CDR3: CASSQVAIATGGGYTF